The sequence of this T cell receptor beta chain was determined in a study of cytomegalovirus exposure and HLA in healthy donors. General study results and limits: Researchers had no immune exposure information except CMV serostatus available.

In the PCR, 60 Vbeta and 13 Jbeta primers were used. Here immunoSEQ multiplex PCR was the method, and the copy in TCRdb shows in-frame clones only, minus some. The top ten hold roughly 10% of the sample, which has fewer than 40,000 clones, roughly 89% seen once. Trimming pared 3 bases from V and 3 bases from J, leaving 9 bases between. Looked up from germline, CDR1 is MRHNA and CDR2 is SNTAGT. The CDR3 runs to 13 residues. A single count supports this clone. Its antigen is undetermined. Sequencing input: PBMCs. The receptor comes from a woman aged 40 to 49 in good health and CMV-seropositive. The rearrangement joins TRBV6-4 to TRBJ2-7; maybe TRBD2 (6 bases). CDR3 nucleotide sequence: TGTGCCAGCAGTGAGGAGGGCTTCTACGAGCAGTACTTC. It translates to CASSEEGFYEQYF.